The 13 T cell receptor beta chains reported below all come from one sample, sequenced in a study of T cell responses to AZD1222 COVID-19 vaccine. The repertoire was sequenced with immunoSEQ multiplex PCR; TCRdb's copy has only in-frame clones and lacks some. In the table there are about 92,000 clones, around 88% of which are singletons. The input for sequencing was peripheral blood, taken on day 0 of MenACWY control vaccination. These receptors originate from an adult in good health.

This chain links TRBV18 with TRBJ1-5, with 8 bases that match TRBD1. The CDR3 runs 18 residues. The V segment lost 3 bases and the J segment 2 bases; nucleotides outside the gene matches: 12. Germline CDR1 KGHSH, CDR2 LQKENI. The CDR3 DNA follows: TGTGCCAGCTCACCGGAGGCGACAGGGGCGGGGGGCAATCAGCCCCAGCATTTT. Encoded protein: CASSPEATGAGGNQPQHF.

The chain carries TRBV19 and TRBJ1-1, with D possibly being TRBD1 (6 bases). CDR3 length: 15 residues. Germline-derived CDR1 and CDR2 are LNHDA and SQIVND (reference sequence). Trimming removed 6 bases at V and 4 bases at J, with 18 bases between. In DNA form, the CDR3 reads TGTGCCAGTAGCCCAAACCCGGGGGCGGGCACTGAAGCTTTCTTT. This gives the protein CASSPNPGAGTEAFF. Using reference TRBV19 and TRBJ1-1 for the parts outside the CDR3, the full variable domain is DGGITQSPKYLFRKEGQNVTLSCEQNLNHDAMYWYRQDPGQGLRLIYYSQIVNDFQKGDIAEGYSVSREKKESFPLTVTSAQKNPTAFYLCASSPNPGAGTEAFFGQGTRLTVV.

The CDR3 region is CASSLRLASDTDTQYF. CDR3 nucleotide sequence: TGTGCCAGCAGCTTACGACTAGCCTCCGACACAGATACGCAGTATTTT. This sequence joins TRBV14 and TRBJ2-3; TRBD2 matches 7 bases. Germline V gene lookup returns CDR1 SGHDN and CDR2 FVKESK. V lost 5 bases to trimming and J lost 2 bases; unmatched junction nucleotides: 10. This CDR3 comprises 16 residues.

The CDR3 DNA sequence: TGCGCCAGCAGCGAGAACACTGAAGCTTTCTTT. Protein sequence: CASSENTEAFF. The chain couples TRBV5-1 to TRBJ1-1; D gene ambiguous. The germline CDR1 and CDR2 sequences are SGHRS and YFSETQ. The CDR3 runs to 11 residues. Between the trimmed V and J ends, which lost 4 bases and 1 base, there was a span of 2 bases.

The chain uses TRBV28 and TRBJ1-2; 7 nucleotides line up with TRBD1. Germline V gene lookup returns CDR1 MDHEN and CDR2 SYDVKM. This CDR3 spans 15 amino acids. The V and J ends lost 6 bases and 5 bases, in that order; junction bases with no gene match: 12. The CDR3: CASSLGTAATYGYTF. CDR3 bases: TGTGCCAGCAGCCTCGGGACAGCAGCTACATATGGCTACACCTTC.

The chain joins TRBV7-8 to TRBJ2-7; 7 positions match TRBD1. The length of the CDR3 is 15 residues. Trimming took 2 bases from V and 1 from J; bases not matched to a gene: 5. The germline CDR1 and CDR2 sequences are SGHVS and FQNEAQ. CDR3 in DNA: TGTGCCAGCAGCTTAAGCTCGGGACAGTCCTACGAGCAGTACTTC. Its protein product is CASSLSSGQSYEQYF.

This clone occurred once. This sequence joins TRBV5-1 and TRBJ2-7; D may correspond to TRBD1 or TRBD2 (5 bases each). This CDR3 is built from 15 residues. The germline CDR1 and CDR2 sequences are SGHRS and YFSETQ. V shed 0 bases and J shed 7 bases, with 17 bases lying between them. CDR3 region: CASSLAGDWGMEQYF. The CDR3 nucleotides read TGCGCCAGCAGCTTGGCCGGAGACTGGGGGATGGAGCAGTACTTC.

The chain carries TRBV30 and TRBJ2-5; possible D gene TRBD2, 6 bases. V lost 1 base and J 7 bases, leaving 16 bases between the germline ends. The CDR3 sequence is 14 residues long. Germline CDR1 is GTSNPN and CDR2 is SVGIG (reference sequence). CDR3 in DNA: TGTGCCTGGAGTGCTCCCGGGGGTCTAGGGACCCAGTACTTC. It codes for CAWSAPGGLGTQYF.

Here the CDR3 DNA reads TGTGCCAGCAGCCCCATGAACACTGAAGCTTTCTTT. It yields the protein CASSPMNTEAFF. The chain links TRBV7-9 to TRBJ1-1; D is unresolved. The CDR3 runs to 12 residues. Trimming left V 5 bases short and J 0 bases short, with 4 bases between. Germline V gene lookup returns CDR1 SEHNR and CDR2 FQNEAQ (reference sequence).

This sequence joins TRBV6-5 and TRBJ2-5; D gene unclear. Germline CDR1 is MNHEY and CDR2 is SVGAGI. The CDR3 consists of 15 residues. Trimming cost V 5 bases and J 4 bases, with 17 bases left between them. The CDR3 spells CASSHSPAASETQYF. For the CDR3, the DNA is TGTGCCAGCAGTCATTCCCCGGCCGCCTCAGAGACCCAGTACTTC.

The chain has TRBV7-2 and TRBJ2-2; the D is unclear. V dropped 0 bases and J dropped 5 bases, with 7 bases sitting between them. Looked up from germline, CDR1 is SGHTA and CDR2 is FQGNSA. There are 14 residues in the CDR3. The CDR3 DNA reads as TGTGCCAGCAGCTTAGCCGGTACTACCGGGGAGCTGTTTTTT. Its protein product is CASSLAGTTGELFF.

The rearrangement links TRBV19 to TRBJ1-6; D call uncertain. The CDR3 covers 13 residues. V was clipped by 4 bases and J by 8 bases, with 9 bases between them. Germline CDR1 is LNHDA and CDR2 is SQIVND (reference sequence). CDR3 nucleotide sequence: TGTGCCAGTAGTACCGGAGTGGATTCACCCCTCCACTTT. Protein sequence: CASSTGVDSPLHF.

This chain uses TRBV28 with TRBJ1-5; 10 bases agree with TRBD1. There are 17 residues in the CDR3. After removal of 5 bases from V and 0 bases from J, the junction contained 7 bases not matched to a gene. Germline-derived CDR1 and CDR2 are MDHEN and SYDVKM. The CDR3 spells CASSRGTGANSNQPQHF. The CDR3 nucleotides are TGTGCCAGCAGTAGGGGGACAGGGGCTAATAGCAATCAGCCCCAGCATTTT.